Below, one T cell receptor (beta chain) is given with its context. The antigen is not known. The CDR3 runs 15 residues. The germline CDR1 and CDR2 sequences are SEHNR and FQNEAQ (reference sequence). With 5 bases clipped from V and 1 base from J, the junction kept 6 bases outside the gene matches. The entry originates in a study of cytomegalovirus exposure and HLA in healthy donors. General observations from the study: Analysis was performed later, and it showed HLA-associated TCR beta chains to be more clonally expanded than equally common others. Looking again later, the authors saw that most CMV-associated TCR beta chains seemed HLA-restricted.

PCR amplification relied on 60 Vbeta primers (plus 13 Jbeta primers). Clones were sequenced by immunoSEQ multiplex PCR, and TCRdb holds only the in-frame ones, with some missing. The sample lists 150,000 or so clones, 73% seen once, with 1.5% to 2% in the top ten. The TCR was taken from a woman in her late teens or twenties in good health and CMV-seronegative. The chain couples TRBV7-9 to TRBJ1-2; 8 bases map to TRBD1. Sequencing was done on a sample of PBMCs. The CDR3 protein is CASSPRTGINYGYTF. CDR3 sequence (DNA): TGTGCCAGCAGCCCCCGGACAGGGATTAACTATGGCTACACCTTC.